This entry describes one T cell receptor (beta chain). The antigen is undetermined. The germline gene is not matched at one end of the junction; a read error may be the cause. TCRdb reprocessed the 5' RACE reads with MiXCR, giving one entry per CDR3 protein. Among under 550,000 distinct CDR3 sequences listed, 15% to 20% were seen once. Germline CDR1 reads DFQATT; CDR2 reads SNEGSKA (reference sequence). This CDR3 has 19 amino acids. The data stem from a study of T-cell memory formation after mild COVID-19. Across the study: There were largely donor-specific TCR clusters. Study-wide results and caveats: There was no confirmation that second-wave clones peaking on day 37 were SARS-CoV-2 specific. In pre-infection memory, a portion of responding clones appeared, which suggested that cross-reactive memory joined.

The chain is built from TRBV20-1 and TRBJ1-5; 10 bases agree with TRBD1. Sequenced material: PBMCs or a T cell subset sorted from them (not recorded which). This receptor was identified in an adult woman who had mild COVID-19 (a few samples of this study predate the infection). Cell type and time point are not known. The CDR3 DNA is TGCAGTGCTAGAGATGGTAGGACAGGGGGTGGCATGGGCAATCAGCCCCAGAATTTT. Translation gives CSARDGRTGGGMGNQPQNF.